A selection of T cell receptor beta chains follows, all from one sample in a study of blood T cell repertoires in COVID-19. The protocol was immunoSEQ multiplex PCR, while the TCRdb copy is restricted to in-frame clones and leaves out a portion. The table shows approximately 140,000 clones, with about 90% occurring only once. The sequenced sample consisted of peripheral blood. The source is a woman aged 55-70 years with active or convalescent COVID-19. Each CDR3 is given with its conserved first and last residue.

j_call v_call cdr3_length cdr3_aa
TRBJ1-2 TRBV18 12 CASSDDRNRYTF
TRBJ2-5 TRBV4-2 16 CASSPRAGAVQETQYF
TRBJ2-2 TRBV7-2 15 CASTLSGESSGELFF
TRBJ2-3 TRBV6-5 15 CASSYAGQYTDTQYF
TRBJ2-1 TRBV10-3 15 CAISESRDSYNEQFF
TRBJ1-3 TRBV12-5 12 CASGTEANTIYF
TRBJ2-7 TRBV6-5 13 CASSWDRAYEQYF
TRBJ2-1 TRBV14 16 CASSQRSRTLYNEQFF
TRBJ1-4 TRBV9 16 CASSAGWGAANEKLFF
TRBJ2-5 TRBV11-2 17 CASSLVGLGQRQETQYF
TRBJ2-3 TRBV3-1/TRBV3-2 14 CASSQDRAADTQYF
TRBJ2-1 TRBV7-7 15 CASSSGQGLYNEQFF
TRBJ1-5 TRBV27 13 CASSFNSNQPQHF
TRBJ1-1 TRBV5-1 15 CASSSRTGGNTEAFF
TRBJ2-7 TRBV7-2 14 CASNPAGGRYEQYF
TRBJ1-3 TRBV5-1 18 CASSLAGTGRNSGNTIYF
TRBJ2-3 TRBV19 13 CASRGQGTDTQYF
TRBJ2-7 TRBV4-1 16 CASSRTTGSLSYEQYF
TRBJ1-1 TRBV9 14 CASSVGATNTEAFF
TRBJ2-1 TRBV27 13 CASSLSGTGRQFF
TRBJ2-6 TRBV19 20 CASSIEGRDRRFSGANVLTF
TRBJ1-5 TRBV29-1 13 CSAAGGTNQPQHF
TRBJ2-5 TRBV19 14 CATNQGPGGETQYF
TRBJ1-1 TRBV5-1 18 CASSLAPWEGEGYTEAFF
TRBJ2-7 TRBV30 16 CAWSVRKQGNKYEQYF
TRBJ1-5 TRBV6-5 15 CASIQQGVSNQPQHF
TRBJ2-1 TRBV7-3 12 CASSLTSHEQFF
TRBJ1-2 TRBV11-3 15 CASSRDSKSNYGYTF
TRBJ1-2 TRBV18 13 CASSPGGYYGYTF